The 7 T cell receptor beta chains reported below all come from one sample, sequenced in a study of T cell responses to AZD1222 COVID-19 vaccine. Generated by immunoSEQ multiplex PCR, the TCRdb table keeps only in-frame clones and is missing some. The profile covers 130,000 to 150,000 clones, with about 82% appearing a single time and roughly 5.1% taken by the ten largest. Material: peripheral blood, obtained 28 days after the second AZD1222 dose. These receptors were taken from an adult who received the AZD1222 COVID-19 vaccine.

This chain links TRBV6-1 with TRBJ1-2; D not resolved. Per germline, CDR1 MNHNS and CDR2 SASEGT. This CDR3 spans 12 amino acids. V lost 0 bases to trimming and J lost 8 bases, with 7 bases between them. The DNA for the CDR3 is TGTGCCAGCAGTGAAGCAGGGTGGGGCTACACCTTC. This sequence encodes CASSEAGWGYTF.

The V gene is TRBV20-1, the J gene TRBJ2-3; a possible D gene is TRBD1 (7 bases). This CDR3 has 11 amino acids. Germline V CDR1 and CDR2: DFQATT, SNEGSKA (reference sequence). In DNA, the CDR3 is TGCAGGGCGGGGCAGGGGGGCCAAATGTATTTT. Amino acids: CRAGQGGQMYF.

The chain employs TRBV5-6 and TRBJ1-2; TRBD1 agrees at 9 bases. The germline gives CDR1 SGHDT, CDR2 YYEEEE. J gave up 0 bases and V 3 bases, and 12 bases lay outside the gene matches. The CDR3 has 18 residues. The CDR3 loop is CASSSDRGQVWANYGYTF. The CDR3 DNA reads TGTGCCAGCAGCTCGGACAGGGGACAGGTGTGGGCTAACTATGGCTACACCTTC.

This clone was seen only once. The gene calls are TRBV10-3 and TRBJ2-2, with 8 bases aligning to TRBD1. The CDR3 length is 15 residues. Trimming cost V 6 bases and J 5 bases; bases outside gene matches: 8. Germline V gives CDR1 ENHRY, CDR2 SYGVKD. For the CDR3, the DNA is TGTGCCATCAGCGGCGACAGGGGTAATACCGGGGAGCTGTTTTTT. This codes for CAISGDRGNTGELFF.

This rearrangement joins TRBV5-1 to TRBJ2-7, with 8 nucleotides matching TRBD1. The V segment lost 0 bases and the J segment 6 bases; nucleotides outside the gene matches: 2. Germline V lookup: CDR1 SGHRS, CDR2 YFSETQ. The CDR3 is 13 amino acids. In nucleotides, the CDR3 is TGCGCCAGCAGCTTGGGACAGGGGTTCGAGCAGTACTTC. The encoded protein is CASSLGQGFEQYF.

In DNA form, the CDR3 reads TGTGCCAGCAGTTTCCGCCTCGGTGGGAGAAGCGGCTACACCTTC. Protein product: CASSFRLGGRSGYTF. V and J are TRBV27 and TRBJ1-2, with D unresolved. Germline CDR1 and CDR2: MNHEY and SMNVEV (reference sequence). This CDR3 has 15 residues. Trimming took off 3 bases at V and 8 bases at J, with 19 bases between the two ends.

This clone was observed a few times. The gene calls are TRBV29-1 and TRBJ1-1, with TRBD1 identical over 9 bases. The CDR3 covers 13 residues. Germline assignment: CDR1 SQVTM and CDR2 ANQGSEA. J gave up 5 bases and V 7 bases, and 8 bases lay outside the gene matches. Here the CDR3 DNA reads TGCAGCGCTGGGACAGGGCGATGGACTGAAGCTTTCTTT. This sequence encodes CSAGTGRWTEAFF.